This is a list of T cell receptor beta chains from one sample in a study of cytomegalovirus exposure and HLA in healthy donors. Libraries were prepared by immunoSEQ multiplex PCR; TCRdb keeps only in-frame clonotypes and omits some of them. The data show around 110,000 clones, approximately 70% seen once. Sequenced input: PBMCs. These receptors originate from a woman aged 40-49 years in good health and CMV-seropositive. Both conserved end residues are part of each CDR3. Each record gives: clone size, CDR3 length, V gene, J gene, CDR3 protein. Only some rows state a clone size, as once, few, many or a class for expanded clones.

clone size: medium-sized; CDR3 length: 14; V gene: TRBV6-1; J gene: TRBJ1-1; CDR3 protein: CASSLTGENTEAFF
clone size: NA; CDR3 length: 17; V gene: TRBV13; J gene: NA; CDR3 protein: CASSPAAFTSGSYEQYF
clone size: NA; CDR3 length: 17; V gene: TRBV15; J gene: TRBJ2-1; CDR3 protein: CATSRDYPSGTYNEQFF
clone size: NA; CDR3 length: 15; V gene: TRBV5-3; J gene: TRBJ2-1; CDR3 protein: CARSFLDRARNEQFF
clone size: NA; CDR3 length: 14; V gene: TRBV5-1; J gene: TRBJ2-7; CDR3 protein: CASSVAGSSYEQYF
clone size: once; CDR3 length: 15; V gene: TRBV12-5; J gene: TRBJ2-5; CDR3 protein: CASGDSGSHEETQYF
clone size: NA; CDR3 length: 17; V gene: TRBV13; J gene: TRBJ2-6; CDR3 protein: CASSLSAGRAGANVLTF
clone size: NA; CDR3 length: 16; V gene: TRBV13; J gene: TRBJ2-1; CDR3 protein: CASSLGSGGRMDEQFF
clone size: NA; CDR3 length: 14; V gene: TRBV4-1; J gene: TRBJ1-1; CDR3 protein: CASSHVGAHTEAFF
clone size: NA; CDR3 length: 14; V gene: TRBV7-9; J gene: TRBJ2-7; CDR3 protein: CASSSVTSWYEQYF
clone size: NA; CDR3 length: 16; V gene: TRBV5-8; J gene: TRBJ2-3; CDR3 protein: CASSFPDTTFTDTQYF
clone size: NA; CDR3 length: 15; V gene: TRBV19; J gene: TRBJ2-1; CDR3 protein: CASSIWREGHMEQFF
clone size: once; CDR3 length: 14; V gene: TRBV7-3; J gene: TRBJ2-3; CDR3 protein: CASGTGQDTDTQYF
clone size: NA; CDR3 length: 17; V gene: TRBV27; J gene: TRBJ2-3; CDR3 protein: CASSFWTSGRVVDTQYF
clone size: NA; CDR3 length: 15; V gene: TRBV19; J gene: TRBJ1-1; CDR3 protein: CASTISPGAWTEAFF
clone size: NA; CDR3 length: 14; V gene: TRBV6-1; J gene: TRBJ2-7; CDR3 protein: CASLFELAGFEQYF
clone size: few; CDR3 length: 11; V gene: TRBV30; J gene: TRBJ1-2; CDR3 protein: CACTGAYGYTF